Included here is one TCR beta chain sequence, with context. The material for each subset, its genomic DNA, was split evenly across several immunoSEQ plates. The data were produced by immunoSEQ multiplex PCR, yet TCRdb's version contains in-frame clones alone and is incomplete. The sample includes around 2.1 million clones, approximately 96% seen only once; the top ten take approximately 0.13%. The data derive from a study of shared clonotypes between healthy human individuals. Trimming shortened V by 6 bases and J by 0 bases, and 10 bases separated the two germline ends. CDR3 size: 14 residues. The germline V gene encodes CDR1 SNHLY and CDR2 FYNNEI. There were only Caucasian adults among the donors, and all lived in Nashville, Tennessee.

This chain joins TRBV2 and TRBJ2-3; a possible D gene is TRBD2 (6 bases). Sample: naive CD4+ T cells sorted from blood. Subset meaning: CD45RA+ positively selected. This TCR derives from a man younger than 30 in good health. The CDR3 DNA sequence: TGTGCCAGCAGCCTAGCGTATAGCACAGATACGCAGTATTTT. Translated, it gives CASSLAYSTDTQYF. The variable domain in full, with the rest retrieved from reference TRBV2 and TRBJ2-3, is EPEVTQTPSHQVTQMGQEVILRCVPISNHLYFYWYRQILGQKVEFLVSFYNNEISEKSEIFDDQFSVERPDGSNFTLKIRSTKLEDSAMYFCASSLAYSTDTQYFGPGTRLTVL.